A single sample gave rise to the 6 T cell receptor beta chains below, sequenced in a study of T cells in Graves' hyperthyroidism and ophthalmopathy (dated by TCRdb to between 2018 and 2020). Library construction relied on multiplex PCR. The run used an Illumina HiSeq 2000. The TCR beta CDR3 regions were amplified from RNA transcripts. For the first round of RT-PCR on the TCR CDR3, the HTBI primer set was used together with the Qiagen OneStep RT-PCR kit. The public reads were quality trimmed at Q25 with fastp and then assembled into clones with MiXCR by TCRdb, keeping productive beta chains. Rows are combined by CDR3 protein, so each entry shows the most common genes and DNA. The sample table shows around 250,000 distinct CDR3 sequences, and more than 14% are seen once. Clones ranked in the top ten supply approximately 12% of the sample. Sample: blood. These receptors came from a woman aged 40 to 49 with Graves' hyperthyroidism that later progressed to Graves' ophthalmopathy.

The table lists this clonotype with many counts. This CDR3 is CSVERGRGQGVSNQPQHF. The CDR3 bases are TGCAGCGTTGAAAGGGGCCGGGGGCAGGGCGTTAGCAATCAGCCCCAGCATTTT. This rearrangement joins TRBV29-1 to TRBJ1-5; D is perhaps TRBD1 (6 bases). Germline CDR1 and CDR2: SQVTM and ANQGSEA. V gave up 2 bases and J gave up 0 bases, with 20 bases separating them. The CDR3 spans 18 residues.

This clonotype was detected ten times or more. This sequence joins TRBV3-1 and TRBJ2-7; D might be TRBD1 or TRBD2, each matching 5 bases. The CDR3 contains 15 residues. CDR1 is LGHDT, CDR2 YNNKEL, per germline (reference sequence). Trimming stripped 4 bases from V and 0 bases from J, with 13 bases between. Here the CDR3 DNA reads TGTGCCAGCAGCCGAGATCCCGGGACCTCCTACGAGCAGTACTTC. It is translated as CASSRDPGTSYEQYF.

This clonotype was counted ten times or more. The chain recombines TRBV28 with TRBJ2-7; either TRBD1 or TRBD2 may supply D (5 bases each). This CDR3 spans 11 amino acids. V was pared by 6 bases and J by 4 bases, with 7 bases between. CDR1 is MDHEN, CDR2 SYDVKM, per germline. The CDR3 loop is CASRGEYEQYF. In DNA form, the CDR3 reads TGTGCCAGCAGGGGGGAATACGAGCAGTACTTC.

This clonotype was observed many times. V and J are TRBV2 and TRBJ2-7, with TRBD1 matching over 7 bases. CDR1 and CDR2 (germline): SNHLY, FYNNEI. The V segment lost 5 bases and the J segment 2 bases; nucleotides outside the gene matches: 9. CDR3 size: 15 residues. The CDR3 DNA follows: TGTGCCAGCAGTAGGGACAGACCTACTACCTACGAGCAGTACTTC. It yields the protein CASSRDRPTTYEQYF.

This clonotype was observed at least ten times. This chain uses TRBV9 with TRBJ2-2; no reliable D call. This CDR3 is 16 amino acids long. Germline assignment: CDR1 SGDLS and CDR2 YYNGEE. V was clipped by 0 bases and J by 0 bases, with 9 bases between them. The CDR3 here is CASSVGRPTNTGELFF. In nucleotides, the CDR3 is TGTGCCAGCAGCGTAGGTAGACCAACGAACACCGGGGAGCTGTTTTTT.

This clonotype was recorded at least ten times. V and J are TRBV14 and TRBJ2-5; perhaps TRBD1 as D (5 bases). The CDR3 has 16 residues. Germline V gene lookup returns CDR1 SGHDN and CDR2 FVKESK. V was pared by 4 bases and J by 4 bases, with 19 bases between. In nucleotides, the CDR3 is TGTGCCAGCAGCCGAGCCCCCGGACATGTTAGAGAGACCCAGTACTTC. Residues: CASSRAPGHVRETQYF.